These 4 T cell receptor beta chains share one sample of origin, sequenced in a study of T cell responses to AZD1222 COVID-19 vaccine (dated by TCRdb to the early 2020s). The library was produced with the immunoSEQ multiplex PCR assay. This immuneACCESS table, as held by TCRdb, lists in-frame sequences with V and J called but not all clones. Of the missing ones, under half trace to an unresolved V gene in checked studies; the others have no known cause. This sample lists 130,000 to 150,000 clones; approximately 90% were detected once. Approximately 15% of the sample lies in the top ten. This specimen's time point label, per the study, means: baseline before first vaccination. The sequences come from peripheral blood, collected on day 0 of AZD1222 vaccination. These receptors were taken from an adult in good health.

This chain connects TRBV3-1 (or the pseudogene TRBV3-2) to TRBJ2-7; maybe TRBD1 (5 bases). The CDR3 consists of 13 residues. The V gene lost 4 bases and the J gene lost 0 bases, with 7 bases spanning the gap. The germline V gene encodes CDR1 LGHDT and CDR2 YNNKEL (reference sequence). For the CDR3, the DNA is TGTGCCAGCAGCCTAGACAGCTCCTACGAGCAGTACTTC. Translating gives CASSLDSSYEQYF.

The V call is TRBV5-4, the J call TRBJ1-1, with D possibly being TRBD1 (5 bases). Trimming pared 4 bases from V and 5 bases from J, leaving 18 bases between. CDR1 and CDR2 (germline): SGHNT, YYREEE (reference sequence). The CDR3 runs to 15 residues. The CDR3 DNA sequence: TGTGCCAGCAGCCCGCGGGACTTAACGGGGACTGAAGCTTTCTTT. This encodes CASSPRDLTGTEAFF.

The V call is TRBV27, the J call TRBJ2-7, with unresolved D. The germline gives CDR1 MNHEY, CDR2 SMNVEV (reference sequence). Trimming took off 8 bases at V and 3 bases at J, with 8 bases between the two ends. This CDR3 has 11 amino acids. The CDR3 region has the DNA TGTGCCAGCGGAGATTTCTACGAGCAGTACTTC. Translated, it gives CASGDFYEQYF.

This sequence joins TRBV4-1 and TRBJ1-1; a possible D gene is TRBD1 (5 bases). This CDR3 has 14 residues. Trimming cost V 1 base and J 10 bases, with 16 bases left between them. In germline, CDR1 is MGHRA, CDR2 YSYEKL. CDR3 residues: CASSQGRAGRGAFF. Written as DNA, the CDR3 is TGCGCCAGCAGCCAAGGAAGGGCAGGGAGGGGAGCTTTCTTT.